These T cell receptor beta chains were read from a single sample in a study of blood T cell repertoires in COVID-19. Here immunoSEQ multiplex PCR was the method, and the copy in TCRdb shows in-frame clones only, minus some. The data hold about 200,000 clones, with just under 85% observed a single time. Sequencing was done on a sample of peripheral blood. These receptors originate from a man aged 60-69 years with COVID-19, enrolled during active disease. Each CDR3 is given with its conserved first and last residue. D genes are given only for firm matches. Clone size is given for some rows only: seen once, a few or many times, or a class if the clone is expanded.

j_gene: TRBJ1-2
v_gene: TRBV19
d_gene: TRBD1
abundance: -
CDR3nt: TGTGCCAGTAGGAACGGCCGGGACAGTGCGAACTATGGCTACACCTTC
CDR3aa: CASRNGRDSANYGYTF

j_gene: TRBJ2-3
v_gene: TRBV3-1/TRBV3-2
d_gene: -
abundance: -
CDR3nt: TGTGCCAGCAGCCGCGGGACCCCTCGGGGCGATACGCAGTATTTT
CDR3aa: CASSRGTPRGDTQYF

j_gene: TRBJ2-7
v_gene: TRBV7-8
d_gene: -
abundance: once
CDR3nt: TGTGCCAGCAGCCCGGCCACCCACAGTCCCTACGAGCAGTACTTC
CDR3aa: CASSPATHSPYEQYF

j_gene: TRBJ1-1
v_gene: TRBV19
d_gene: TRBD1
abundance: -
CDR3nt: TGTGCCAGTAAGTCCACAGGGGGGGCGGACACTGAAGCTTTCTTT
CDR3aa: CASKSTGGADTEAFF

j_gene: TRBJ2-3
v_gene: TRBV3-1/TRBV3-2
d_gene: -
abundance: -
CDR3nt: TGTGCCAGCAGCCAGGAGTGGGGGGAATTTGGGAGCACAGATACGCAGTATTTT
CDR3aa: CASSQEWGEFGSTDTQYF

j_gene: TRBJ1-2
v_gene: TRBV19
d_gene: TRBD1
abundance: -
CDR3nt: TGTGCCAGTACCCCATTGGGACAGAACTATGGCTACACCTTC
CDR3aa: CASTPLGQNYGYTF

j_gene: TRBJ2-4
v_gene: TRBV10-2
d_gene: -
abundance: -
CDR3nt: TGCGCCAGCGGAGCGGGCCCCCTTTCAGCCAAAAACATTCAGTACTTC
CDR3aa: CASGAGPLSAKNIQYF

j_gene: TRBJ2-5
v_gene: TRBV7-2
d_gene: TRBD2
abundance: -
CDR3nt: TGTGCCAGCAGCTTAGTTATAGCGGGAGGGCGAGAGACCCAGTACTTC
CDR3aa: CASSLVIAGGRETQYF

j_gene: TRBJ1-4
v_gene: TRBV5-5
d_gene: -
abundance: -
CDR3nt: TGTGCCAGCAGCTTGGGCAAGGGGCCTTGGGGTGAAAAACTGTTTTTT
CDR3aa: CASSLGKGPWGEKLFF

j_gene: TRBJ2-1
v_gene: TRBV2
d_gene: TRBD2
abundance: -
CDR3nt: TGTGCCAGCAGAAGACTAGCGGGAGAAGGTGAGCAGTTCTTC
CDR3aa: CASRRLAGEGEQFF

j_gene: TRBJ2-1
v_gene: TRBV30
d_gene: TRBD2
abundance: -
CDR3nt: TGTGCCTGGAGTAGAAGGACTAGCGGGATCAATGAGCAGTTCTTC
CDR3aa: CAWSRRTSGINEQFF

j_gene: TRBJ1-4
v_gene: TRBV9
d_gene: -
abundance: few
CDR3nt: TGTGCCAGCAGCGTAGGAAGGGGGAATGAAAAACTGTTTTTT
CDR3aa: CASSVGRGNEKLFF

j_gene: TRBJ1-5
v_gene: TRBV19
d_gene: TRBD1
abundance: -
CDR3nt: TGTGCCAGCCAGGACAGGGCAAATCAGCCCCAGCATTTT
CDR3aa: CASQDRANQPQHF

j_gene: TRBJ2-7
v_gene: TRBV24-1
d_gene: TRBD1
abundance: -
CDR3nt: TGTGCCACCCGCACCGACAGGGTCGAGATTTACGAGCAGTACTTC
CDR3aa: CATRTDRVEIYEQYF

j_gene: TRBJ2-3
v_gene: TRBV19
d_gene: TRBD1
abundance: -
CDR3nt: TGTGCCAGTAGTATAGATTCAAACAGGGGACGGACGCAGTATTTT
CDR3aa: CASSIDSNRGRTQYF

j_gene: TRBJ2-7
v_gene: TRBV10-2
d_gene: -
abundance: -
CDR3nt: TGCGCCAGCAGTGACCGAGCAGGGTGCTACTTC
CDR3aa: CASSDRAGCYF

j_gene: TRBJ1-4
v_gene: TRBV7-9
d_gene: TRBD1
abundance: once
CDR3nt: TGTGCCAGCAGCGCATTACAGGGGGCGACTGAAAAACTGTTTTTT
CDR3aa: CASSALQGATEKLFF

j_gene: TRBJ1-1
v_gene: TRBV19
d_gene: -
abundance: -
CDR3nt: TGTGCCAGTAGTTTACGCACTACGACAGGTACCACTGAAGCTTTCTTT
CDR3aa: CASSLRTTTGTTEAFF

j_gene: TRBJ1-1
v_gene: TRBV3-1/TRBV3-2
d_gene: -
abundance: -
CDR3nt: TGTGCCAGCAGCCAAGGTGGGAGAGGCCGCACTGAAGCTTTCTTT
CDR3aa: CASSQGGRGRTEAFF

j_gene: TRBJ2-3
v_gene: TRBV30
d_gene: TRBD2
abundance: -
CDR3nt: TGTGCCTGGACCTCTGGACTAGCGGGAGGAGTAGATACGCAGTATTTT
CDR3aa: CAWTSGLAGGVDTQYF